The 15 T cell receptor beta chains below all came from one sample that was sequenced in a study of blood T cells in healthy people across ages. Using a J-beta primer mix together with a sample-barcoded 5' primer, a second PCR was run for about 6 to 12 cycles. TCRdb re-called the 5' RACE reads through MiXCR, storing one row per CDR3 protein. The table has roughly 1.5 million distinct CDR3 sequences, approximately 43% seen once. Sequences were obtained from blood. The receptors stem from a woman younger than 35 in good health.

This clonotype has just a few counts. The chain carries TRBV20-1 and TRBJ1-2; possibly TRBD1 for D (5 bases). Trimming took off 5 bases at V and 3 bases at J, with 22 bases between the two ends. Germline V gives CDR1 DFQATT, CDR2 SNEGSKA (reference sequence). The length of the CDR3 is 16 residues. The CDR3 loop is CSALPIQRGHDYGYTF. The CDR3, as DNA: TGCAGTGCTCTTCCCATCCAGAGGGGTCATGACTATGGCTACACCTTC.

This rearrangement joins TRBV3-1 to TRBJ2-7, with D perhaps matching TRBD1 (6 bases). V dropped 1 base and J dropped 2 bases, with 9 bases sitting between them. The germline V gene has CDR1 LGHDT and CDR2 YNNKEL (reference sequence). There are 14 residues in the CDR3. The CDR3 DNA reads TGTGCCAGCAGCCAAGTCACAGGGACCTACGAGCAGTACTTC. Protein: CASSQVTGTYEQYF.

This clonotype has only a few counts. The V call is TRBV20-1, the J call TRBJ1-4; D is possibly TRBD1 (5 bases). V dropped 5 bases and J dropped 5 bases, with 18 bases sitting between them. CDR3 length: 15 amino acids. CDR1 DFQATT and CDR2 SNEGSKA come from the germline V gene (reference sequence). The CDR3 protein is CSAWDSLNPNEKLFF. CDR3 nucleotide sequence: TGCAGTGCTTGGGACTCTCTCAACCCCAATGAAAAACTGTTTTTT.

The chain is built from TRBV20-1 and TRBJ1-1, with TRBD1 identical over 9 bases. V lost 0 bases, J lost 7 bases, and 9 bases stayed unmatched. CDR1 is DFQATT and CDR2 is SNEGSKA in the germline V gene (reference sequence). The CDR3 totals 15 residues. The CDR3 nucleotides are TGCAGTGCTAGAGACTATCGGTGGGGACAGGGTGAAGCTTTCTTT. Its protein is CSARDYRWGQGEAFF.

The V gene is TRBV10-2, the J gene TRBJ2-3, with D perhaps TRBD1 (6 bases). The CDR3 loop spans 16 amino acids. In germline, CDR1 is WSHSY, CDR2 SAAADI. Deletions cut 2 bases from V and 3 bases from J, with 15 bases between. CDR3 in amino acids: CASSERGQEATDTQYF. As DNA, the CDR3 is TGCGCCAGCAGTGAGAGGGGACAAGAAGCGACAGATACGCAGTATTTT.

V usage is TRBV5-1 and J usage is TRBJ1-1, with 7 nucleotides matching TRBD1. The CDR3 extends over 15 amino acids. Per the germline V gene, CDR1 is SGHRS and CDR2 is YFSETQ. V trimming: 4 bases; J trimming: 0 bases; junction bases outside the gene matches: 6. In DNA form, the CDR3 reads TGCGCCAGCAGCAGGGGACAGAACATGAACACTGAAGCTTTCTTT. It yields the protein CASSRGQNMNTEAFF.

Turning to this clonotype: A much larger clone differs by one base, so this may be a read error. This rearrangement joins TRBV29-1 to TRBJ2-1; D not certain. V lost 2 bases and J 3 bases, leaving 2 bases between the germline ends. The CDR3 loop spans 11 amino acids. The germline CDR1 and CDR2 sequences are SQVTM and ANQGSEA. This CDR3 reads CSVEHYNEQFF. As DNA, the CDR3 is TGCAGCGTTGAACACTACAATGAGCAGTTCTTC.

As for this clonotype: At one end the junction does not follow the germline gene, possibly because of a read error. This chain uses TRBV4-1 with TRBJ2-1; D uncertain. Germline CDR1 reads MGHRA; CDR2 reads YSYEKL. This CDR3 spans 12 amino acids. The CDR3 loop reads CARSQVMDEQFF. The CDR3 DNA reads as TGCGCCCGCAGCCAAGTAATGGATGAGCAGTTCTTC.

The rearrangement uses TRBV20-1 and TRBJ2-7; D could derive from TRBD1 or TRBD2 (5 bases each). CDR3 length equals 13 residues. V was pared by 3 bases and J by 0 bases, with 9 bases between. CDR1 and CDR2 (germline): DFQATT, SNEGSKA (reference sequence). This chain's CDR3 is CSARGDVSYEQYF. Here the CDR3 DNA reads TGCAGTGCTAGGGGGGATGTCTCCTACGAGCAGTACTTC.

This clonotype came up a few times. This chain connects TRBV3-1 to TRBJ2-1; no clear D gene. The end of the DNA is better explained by TRBJ2-7, so the J call may be wrong. The CDR3 loop spans 13 amino acids. Germline assignment: CDR1 LGHDT and CDR2 YNNKEL (reference sequence). The CDR3 protein is CASSLGNYNEQYF. The DNA of the CDR3 is TGTGCCAGCAGCCTAGGAAATTACAATGAGCAGTACTTC.

V gene TRBV21-1 combines with J gene TRBJ2-3; the D call of TRBD2 is as the table states it, not checked on the DNA. TRBV21-1 is designated a pseudogene. The CDR3 runs 16 residues. This CDR3 is CASSNHSGGFTDTQYF. The CDR3 DNA sequence: TGTGCCAGCAGCAACCATAGCGGGGGCTTCACAGATACGCAGTATTTT.

The chain joins TRBV5-4 to TRBJ2-3, with D possibly being TRBD1 (6 bases). Between the trimmed V and J ends, which lost 0 bases and 1 base, there was a span of 9 bases. The CDR3 loop spans 15 amino acids. Per the germline V gene, CDR1 is SGHNT and CDR2 is YYREEE (reference sequence). CDR3 amino acids: CASSLATGRTDTQYF. Written as DNA, the CDR3 is TGTGCCAGCAGCTTGGCCACAGGGCGCACAGATACGCAGTATTTT.

The chain has TRBV7-9 and TRBJ2-1, with D perhaps given as TRBD1 or TRBD2 (6 bases each). Trimming left V 10 bases short and J 4 bases short, with 17 bases between. This CDR3 contains 14 residues. Germline V gene data show CDR1 as SEHNR and CDR2 as FQNEAQ (reference sequence). The CDR3: CAIRGQGLYNEQFF. CDR3 in DNA: TGTGCCATCCGGGGGCAGGGGCTTTACAATGAGCAGTTCTTC.

The CDR3 bases are TGTGCCAGCAGCTTGTTGCCCGACAGCCGGGATACGCAGTATTTT. As protein: CASSLLPDSRDTQYF. The genes are TRBV7-2 and TRBJ2-3, with a tentative D call TRBD1 (5 bases). V lost 3 bases and J 6 bases, leaving 16 bases between the germline ends. This CDR3 contains 15 residues. Germline V gives CDR1 SGHTA, CDR2 FQGNSA.

The chain employs TRBV2 and TRBJ2-5; a weak D match, TRBD2 (6 bases). CDR3 length: 11 amino acids. Germline-derived CDR1 and CDR2 are SNHLY and FYNNEI. V lost 6 bases and J lost 9, with 11 bases in between. The CDR3 is CASSSGEAQYF. The DNA of the CDR3 is TGTGCCAGCAGCTCGGGGGAGGCCCAGTACTTC. Combining the CDR3 with reference TRBV2 and TRBJ2-5 gives the whole variable domain EPEVTQTPSHQVTQMGQEVILRCVPISNHLYFYWYRQILGQKVEFLVSFYNNEISEKSEIFDDQFSVERPDGSNFTLKIRSTKLEDSAMYFCASSSGEAQYFGPGTRLLVL.